Detailed here is one T cell receptor beta chain. This sample was included in a study of identical twins. Via MiXCR, TCRdb re-called the 5' RACE reads, giving one row per CDR3 protein. Here the sample spans about 660,000 distinct CDR3 sequences, 8% to 9% being singletons. These data are also associated with another study on yellow fever vaccine responses in identical twins.

The receptor's source is a woman under 30 in good health. The sample was PBMCs.

CDR3: CASSQDYSGANVLTF. CDR3 nucleotides: TGTGCCAGCAGCCAAGACTACTCTGGGGCCAACGTCCTGACTTTC. The chain is built from TRBV3-1 and TRBJ2-6; D is ambiguous. This CDR3 region has 15 residues. The V and J ends lost 0 bases and 0 bases respectively, with 3 bases between them. Germline CDR1 is LGHDT and CDR2 is YNNKEL (reference sequence).